What follows is one T cell receptor (beta chain) and its context. The sample belongs to a study of control samples from healthy donors and cancer patients. Generated by immunoSEQ multiplex PCR, the TCRdb table keeps only in-frame clones and is missing some. The sample includes 150,000 to 200,000 clones, 80% to 95% seen only once; the top ten take about 1.5%. The CDR3 covers 15 residues. Trimming took 0 bases from V and 0 from J, leaving 9 bases between them. Germline V gene sequence: CDR1 SGHTA, CDR2 FQGNSA. Sequenced: blood. The chain joins TRBV7-2 to TRBJ2-7, with D possibly matching TRBD1 (5 bases). The TCR sequence derives from a man between 18 and 29 years old in good health. The CDR3 DNA reads as TGTGCCAGCAGCTTAGCTGGGCAGGGCTCCTACGAGCAGTACTTC. Its translation: CASSLAGQGSYEQYF.